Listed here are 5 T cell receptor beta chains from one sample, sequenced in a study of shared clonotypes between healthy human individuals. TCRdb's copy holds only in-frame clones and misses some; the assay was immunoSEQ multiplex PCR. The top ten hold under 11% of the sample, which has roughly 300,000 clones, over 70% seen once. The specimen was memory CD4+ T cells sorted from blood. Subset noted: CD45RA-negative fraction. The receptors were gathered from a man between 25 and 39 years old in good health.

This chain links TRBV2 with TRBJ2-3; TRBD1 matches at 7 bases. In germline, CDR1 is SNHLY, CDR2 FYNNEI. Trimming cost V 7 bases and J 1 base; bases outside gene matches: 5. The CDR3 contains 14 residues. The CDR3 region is CASMGTVGTDTQYF. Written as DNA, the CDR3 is TGTGCCAGCATGGGGACAGTTGGCACAGATACGCAGTATTTT.

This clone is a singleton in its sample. This CDR3 is CASSLGQGRLFF. The DNA for the CDR3 is TGTGCCAGCAGTTTAGGACAGGGCCGGTTGTTCTTC. V gene TRBV28 combines with J gene TRBJ2-1; 8 nucleotides line up with TRBD1. This CDR3 has 12 residues. Germline CDR1 reads MDHEN; CDR2 reads SYDVKM. J was trimmed by 15 bases and V by 2 bases; bases with no gene match: 6.

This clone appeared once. CDR3 coding DNA: TGTGCCAGCAGCTTAGCCCCAATAGGGAGTTCCTCCTACGAGCAGTACTTC. Protein: CASSLAPIGSSSYEQYF. V usage is TRBV11-2 and J usage is TRBJ2-7, with D perhaps matching TRBD2 (5 bases). V lost 1 base, J lost 0 bases, and 16 bases lay in between. The CDR3 extends over 17 amino acids. Germline CDR1 is SGHAT and CDR2 is FQNNGV.

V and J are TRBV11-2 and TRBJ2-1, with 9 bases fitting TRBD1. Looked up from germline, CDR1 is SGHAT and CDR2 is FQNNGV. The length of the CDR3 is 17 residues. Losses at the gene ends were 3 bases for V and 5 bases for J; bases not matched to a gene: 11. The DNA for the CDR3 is TGTGCCAGCAGCTTTCCCGGCCGAGGACAGGGGAACAATGAGCAGTTCTTC. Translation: CASSFPGRGQGNNEQFF.

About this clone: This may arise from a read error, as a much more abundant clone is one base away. The CDR3 sequence: CASSFYGGQVTQYF. In nucleotides, the CDR3 is TGCGCCAGCAGCTTTTACGGGGGGCAAGTGACCCAGTACTTC. The V call is TRBV5-1, the J call TRBJ2-5, with a possible D match to TRBD2 (7 bases). Germline CDR1 and CDR2: SGHRS and YFSETQ. CDR3 length equals 14 residues.